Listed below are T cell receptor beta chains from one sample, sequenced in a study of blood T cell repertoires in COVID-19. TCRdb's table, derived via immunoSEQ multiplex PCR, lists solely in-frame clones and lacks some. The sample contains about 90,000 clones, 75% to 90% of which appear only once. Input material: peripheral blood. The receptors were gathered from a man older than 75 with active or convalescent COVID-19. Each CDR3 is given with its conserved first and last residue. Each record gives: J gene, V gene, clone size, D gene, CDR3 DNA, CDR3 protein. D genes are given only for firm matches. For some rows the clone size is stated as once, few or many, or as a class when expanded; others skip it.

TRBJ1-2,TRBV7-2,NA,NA,TGTGCCAGCAGCTTAGCGTCGGGACTATATGGCTACACCTTC,CASSLASGLYGYTF
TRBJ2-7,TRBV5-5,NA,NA,TGTGCCAGCAGCTACCCTAGAATCTCCTACGAGCAGTACTTC,CASSYPRISYEQYF
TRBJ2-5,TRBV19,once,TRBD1,TGTGCCAATTTAGGGACAGGGACTACCCAGTACTTC,CANLGTGTTQYF
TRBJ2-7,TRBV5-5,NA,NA,TGTGCCAGCAGCTTGCGGGTGGAGGGTAGCGAGCAGTACTTC,CASSLRVEGSEQYF
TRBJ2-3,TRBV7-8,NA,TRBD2,TGTGCCAGCAGCTTCGATGCTAGCGGGAGTACGCAGTATTTT,CASSFDASGSTQYF
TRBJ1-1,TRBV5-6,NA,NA,TGTGCCAGCAGCTTGCAGGGGCGATACACTGAAGCTTTCTTT,CASSLQGRYTEAFF
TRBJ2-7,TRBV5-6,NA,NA,TGTGCCAGCAGGGGGAGGCCCGGGGACGAGCAGTACTTC,CASRGRPGDEQYF
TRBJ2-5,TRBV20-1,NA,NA,TGCAGTGCCGACCCAGGGGAGACCCAGTACTTC,CSADPGETQYF
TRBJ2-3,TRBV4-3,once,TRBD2,TGCGCCAGCAGCCAGGGACTAGCGGGAGAGGGTTACAGGACGCAGTATTTT,CASSQGLAGEGYRTQYF
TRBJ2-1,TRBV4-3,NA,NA,TGCGCCAGCAGCAAAGATGATATCGGGAGTTCGTACAATGAGCAGTTCTTC,CASSKDDIGSSYNEQFF
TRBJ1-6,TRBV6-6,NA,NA,TGTGCCAGCAGAAAGATATCCGGGGATAATTCACCCCTCCACTTT,CASRKISGDNSPLHF
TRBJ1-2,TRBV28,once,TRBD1,TGTGCCAGCAGTTTAATGCAGGGGGGTAGATCTGGGGCTTATGGCTACACCTTC,CASSLMQGGRSGAYGYTF
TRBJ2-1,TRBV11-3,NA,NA,TGTGCCAGCAGCTTAGCCCGCACTAGCTCCCGAGACAATGAGCAGTTCTTC,CASSLARTSSRDNEQFF
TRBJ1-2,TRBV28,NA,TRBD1,TGTGCCAGCAGTCACAACCCGGGACAGGCGAGCTATGGCTACACCTTC,CASSHNPGQASYGYTF
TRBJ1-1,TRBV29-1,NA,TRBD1,TGCAGCGTTCAACAGGGGTACACTGAAGCTTTCTTT,CSVQQGYTEAFF
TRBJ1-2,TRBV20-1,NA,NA,TGCAGTTCTAGGAGCTATGGCTACACCTTC,CSSRSYGYTF
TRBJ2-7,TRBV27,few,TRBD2,TGTGCCAGCACCACCTTGGGATGGGGAGGGTCCTCCTACGAGCAGTACTTC,CASTTLGWGGSSYEQYF
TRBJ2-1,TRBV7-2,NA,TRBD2,TGTGCCAGCACCCTGACTAGCGGAGTGTACAATGAGCAGTTCTTC,CASTLTSGVYNEQFF
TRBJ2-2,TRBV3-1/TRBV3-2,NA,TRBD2,TGTGCCAGCAGCCCTGAGGGACTAGCGGGAGATGAGGAGCTGTTTTTT,CASSPEGLAGDEELFF
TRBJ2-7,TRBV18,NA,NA,TGTGCCAGCTCACCCTACCCCTCCTACGAGCAGTACTTC,CASSPYPSYEQYF
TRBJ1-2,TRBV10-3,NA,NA,TGTGCCATCAGTGAATATTCGTTTGCGGGGGCCTATGGCTACACCTTC,CAISEYSFAGAYGYTF
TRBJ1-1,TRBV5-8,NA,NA,TGTGCCAGCAGCTTGAGGGGTTCTGAAGCTTTCTTT,CASSLRGSEAFF
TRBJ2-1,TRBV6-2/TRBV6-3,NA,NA,TGTGCCAGCAGTTTCTACTACAATGAGCAGTTCTTC,CASSFYYNEQFF
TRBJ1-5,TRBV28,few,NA,TGTGCCAGCAGTGCGGGATATTCAGGAGGCAATCAGCCCCAGCATTTT,CASSAGYSGGNQPQHF
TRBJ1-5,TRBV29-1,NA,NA,TGCAGCGTTGCGGGTGATAGCAATCAGCCCCAGCATTTT,CSVAGDSNQPQHF
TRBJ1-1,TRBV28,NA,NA,TGTGCCAGCAAACAGACGAACACTGAAGCTTTCTTT,CASKQTNTEAFF
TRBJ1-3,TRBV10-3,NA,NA,TGTGCCATCAGTGAGGGGCTGGGCACCATATATTTT,CAISEGLGTIYF
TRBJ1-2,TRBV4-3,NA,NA,TGCGCCAGCAGCCAGGGACAAACCAACTATGGCTACACCTTC,CASSQGQTNYGYTF
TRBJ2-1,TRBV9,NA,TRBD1,TGTGCCAGCAGCGCCACCGGGACAGGGGAGTTGGATGAGCAGTTCTTC,CASSATGTGELDEQFF
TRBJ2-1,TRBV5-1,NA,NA,TGCGCCAGCAGCCCCTACCGACTAGACTACAATGAGCAGTTCTTC,CASSPYRLDYNEQFF
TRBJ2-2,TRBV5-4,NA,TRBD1,TGTGCCAGCAGCTTTCCCGGGACAGGGTTGGGCACCGGGGAGCTGTTTTTT,CASSFPGTGLGTGELFF
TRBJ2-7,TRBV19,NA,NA,TGTGCCAGTAGAAATACGGGGAACTCCTACGAGCAGTACTTC,CASRNTGNSYEQYF
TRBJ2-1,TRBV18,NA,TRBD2,TGTGCCAGCTCACCTGCTAGCGGACTCTACAATGAGCAGTTCTTC,CASSPASGLYNEQFF
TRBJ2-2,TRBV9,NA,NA,TGTGCCAGCAGCGTAGGGGGACACGTGAACACCGGGGAGCTGTTTTTT,CASSVGGHVNTGELFF
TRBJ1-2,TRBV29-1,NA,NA,TGCAGCGTTGAAGACGCCAGGGTGGTATATGGCTACACCTTC,CSVEDARVVYGYTF
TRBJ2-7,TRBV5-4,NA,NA,TGTGCCAGCAGCTTAGACTCAGTGGGCGAGCAGTACTTC,CASSLDSVGEQYF
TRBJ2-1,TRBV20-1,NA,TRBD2,TGCAGTGCTAGTGATAGCGGGAGAGGCAATGAGCAGTTCTTC,CSASDSGRGNEQFF
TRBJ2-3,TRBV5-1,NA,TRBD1,TGCGCCAGCAGCTTGGACAGGGGGGACACAGATACGCAGTATTTT,CASSLDRGDTDTQYF
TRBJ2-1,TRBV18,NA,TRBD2,TGTGCCAGCTCACCACCTAGCGGGGAGGGGTCCTACAATGAGCAGTTCTTC,CASSPPSGEGSYNEQFF
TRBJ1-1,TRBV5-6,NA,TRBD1,TGTGCCAGCAGCTTGCAACAGGGGTTGGACACTGAAGCTTTCTTT,CASSLQQGLDTEAFF
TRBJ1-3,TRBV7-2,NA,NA,TGTGCCAGCAGCTCCACAGACTCTGGAAACACCATATATTTT,CASSSTDSGNTIYF
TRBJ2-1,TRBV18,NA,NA,TGTGCCAGCTCTCCTCGTCTGGGAGAGGAGCAGTTCTTC,CASSPRLGEEQFF
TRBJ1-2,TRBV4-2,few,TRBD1,TGTGCCAGCAGCCCCCGGGACAGGGAGAGGTATGGCTACACCTTC,CASSPRDRERYGYTF
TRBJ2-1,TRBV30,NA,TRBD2,TGTGCCTGGAGTGTAATCCGGCTAGCGGGAGTTTCCGATGAGCAGTTCTTC,CAWSVIRLAGVSDEQFF
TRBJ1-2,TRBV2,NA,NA,TGTGCCAGCTCCGGGGAGGGAGCCTATGGCTACACCTTC,CASSGEGAYGYTF
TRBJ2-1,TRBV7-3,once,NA,TGTGCCAGCAGCTTAGGAGTACTAGGGGGAAATGAGCAGTTCTTC,CASSLGVLGGNEQFF
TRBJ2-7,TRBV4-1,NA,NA,TGCGCCAGCAGCCAAGCCCCCCGAGGAGAGCAGTACTTC,CASSQAPRGEQYF
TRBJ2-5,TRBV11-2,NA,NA,TGTGCCAGCAGCTTAGAAAGGGGCAAGAAGACCCAGTACTTC,CASSLERGKKTQYF
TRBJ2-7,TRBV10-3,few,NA,TGTGCCATCAGTTTCCAACAGGGTTCCTACGAGCAGTACTTC,CAISFQQGSYEQYF
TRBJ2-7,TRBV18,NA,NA,TGTGCCAGCTCACCATGGACAGCCTCTCTCGAGCAGTACTTC,CASSPWTASLEQYF
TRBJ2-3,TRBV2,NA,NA,TGTGCCAGCAAAATAGGCGGGGGCACAGATACGCAGTATTTT,CASKIGGGTDTQYF
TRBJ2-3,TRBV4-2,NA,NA,TGTGCCAGCAGCCAAGATCTGGCAGTCAGCACAGATACGCAGTATTTT,CASSQDLAVSTDTQYF
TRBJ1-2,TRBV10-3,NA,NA,TGTGCCATCACCCTGTCCAAGACAGATTCCCATGGCTACACCTTC,CAITLSKTDSHGYTF
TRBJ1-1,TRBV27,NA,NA,TGTGCCAGCAGTACCAGACAGAACACTGAAGCTTTCTTT,CASSTRQNTEAFF
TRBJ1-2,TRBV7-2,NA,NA,TGTGCCAGCAGCTTAGTTCAGTCGCACCCCTATGGCTACACCTTC,CASSLVQSHPYGYTF
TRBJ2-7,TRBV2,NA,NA,TGTGCCAGCAGTGTTTCCTCCGACTTCAAAAGGTGGACCTACGAGCAGTACTTC,CASSVSSDFKRWTYEQYF
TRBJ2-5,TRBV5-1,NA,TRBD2,TGCGCCAGCAGCTACCTCGGGCTAGCGGAAGAGACCCAGTACTTC,CASSYLGLAEETQYF
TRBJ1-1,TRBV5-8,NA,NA,TGTGCCAGCAGCCCCGGGGGGGGACACTTGAACACTGAAGCTTTCTTT,CASSPGGGHLNTEAFF